Below are 27 T cell receptor beta chains sequenced from a single sample in a study of blood T cell repertoires in COVID-19 (TCRdb year 2020). Library prep was done by the immunoSEQ multiplex PCR assay. TCRdb limited this immuneACCESS table to in-frame rearrangements with V and J called. A share of clones is missing; checked studies link under half to unresolved V genes, and the rest is unexplained. The sample includes some 260,000 clones, with around 80% observed a single time. The ten largest account for 4.1% of the sample. The material sequenced was PBMCs or T cells enriched from blood (not recorded which). These receptors came from a young man with acute COVID-19.

This chain uses TRBV30 with TRBJ1-5; 9 nucleotides align to TRBD1. From germline, CDR1 is GTSNPN and CDR2 SVGIG (reference sequence). V was pared by 5 bases and J by 1 base, with 15 bases of the junction left unmatched. The CDR3 has 18 amino acids. The DNA for the CDR3 is TGTGCCTGGGGGCGCGGGACAGGGAAGTCGGAGAGCAATCAGCCCCAGCATTTT. Translation gives CAWGRGTGKSESNQPQHF.

The chain couples TRBV19 to TRBJ1-1, with D possibly TRBD1 on 6 matching bases. V was trimmed by 3 bases and J by 1 base, leaving 6 bases between them. CDR1 and CDR2 from the germline V gene are LNHDA and SQIVND (reference sequence). CDR3 size: 13 residues. The CDR3, as DNA: TGTGCCAGTAGTATGGGGGCGAACACTGAAGCTTTCTTT. It codes for CASSMGANTEAFF.

The CDR3 here is CASSLGLADQETQYF. DNA of the CDR3: TGCGCCAGCAGCTTGGGACTAGCGGATCAAGAGACCCAGTACTTC. The chain combines TRBV5-1 with TRBJ2-5, with 9 bases that match TRBD2. The CDR3 runs to 15 residues. The trim removed 0 bases at V and 2 bases at J, leaving 2 bases unmatched. In germline, CDR1 is SGHRS, CDR2 YFSETQ.

The chain couples TRBV12-3 or TRBV12-4 to TRBJ1-2; D is perhaps TRBD1 (5 bases). Trimming left V 11 bases short and J 6 bases short, with 16 bases between. The CDR3 spans 12 residues. The CDR3 nucleotides read TGTGCCCTCGGGGGGGGAAAGGATGGCTACACCTTC. Its protein is CALGGGKDGYTF.

The chain couples TRBV2 to TRBJ1-5; D is undetermined. Germline lookup yields CDR1 SNHLY and CDR2 FYNNEI. Trimming pared 4 bases from V and 7 bases from J, leaving 11 bases between. The CDR3 length is 13 residues. The CDR3 loop reads CASSVRAGQPQHF. In DNA, the CDR3 is TGTGCCAGCAGTGTTAGGGCGGGACAGCCCCAGCATTTT.

In regard to this clone: Different DNA sequences within this sample yield the same CDR3. The V call is TRBV6-6, the J call TRBJ1-1, with a tentative D call TRBD1 (6 bases). The CDR3 sequence is 12 residues long. Germline V lookup: CDR1 MNHNY, CDR2 SVGAGI (reference sequence). Trimming took off 6 bases at V and 7 bases at J, with 12 bases between the two ends. CDR3 sequence: CASRLTGREAFF. The CDR3 region has the DNA TGTGCCAGCAGGTTGACAGGACGTGAAGCTTTCTTT.

The V call is TRBV20-1, the J call TRBJ2-7; 7 bases fit TRBD2. From germline, CDR1 is DFQATT and CDR2 SNEGSKA (reference sequence). CDR3 size: 11 residues. CDR3 nucleotide sequence: TGCAGTGCTAGAGTTGGGCTAGCGGCTTGGGTC. Translated: CSARVGLAAWV.

The chain uses TRBV11-3 and TRBJ1-3, with D tentatively TRBD1 (5 bases). Germline CDR1 reads SGHNT; CDR2 reads YENEEA. This CDR3 is 18 amino acids long. V shed 1 base and J shed 4 bases, with 20 bases lying between them. CDR3 amino acids: CASSLGVVRETVGNTIYF. Here the CDR3 DNA reads TGTGCCAGCAGCTTAGGGGTCGTCAGAGAGACAGTAGGAAACACCATATATTTT.

V and J are TRBV24-1 and TRBJ1-3; D is undetermined. The CDR3 has 14 amino acids. V lost 0 bases and J 4 bases, leaving 6 bases between the germline ends. The germline gives CDR1 KGHDR, CDR2 SFDVKD. This CDR3 is CATSDLRQGNTIYF. The CDR3, as DNA: TGTGCCACCAGTGATTTGCGCCAGGGAAACACCATATATTTT.

J is TRBJ2-1 and V is TRBV6-1; possible D gene TRBD1, 6 bases. Germline V gene sequence: CDR1 MNHNS, CDR2 SASEGT. The ends were cut back, 4 bases at V and 0 bases at J, with 19 bases in the middle. This CDR3 region has 18 residues. CDR3 protein: CASSARVAGVSSYNEQFF. Here the CDR3 DNA reads TGTGCCAGCAGTGCTAGGGTGGCAGGGGTAAGCTCCTACAATGAGCAGTTCTTC.

Concerning this clone itself: Within the sample, other DNA sequences also encode this same CDR3. The chain carries TRBV11-3 and TRBJ1-1, with D possibly matching TRBD1 (5 bases). The V and J ends lost 2 bases and 4 bases respectively, with 5 bases between them. Germline lookup yields CDR1 SGHNT and CDR2 YENEEA. This CDR3 contains 12 residues. The DNA of the CDR3 is TGTGCCAGCAGCTTAAGGGGCACTGAAGCTTTCTTT. Translation: CASSLRGTEAFF. The whole variable domain, remainder taken from reference TRBV11-3 and TRBJ1-1, is EAGVVQSPRYKIIEKKQPVAFWCNPISGHNTLYWYLQNLGQGPELLIRYENEEAVDDSQLPKDRFSAERLKGVDSTLKIQPAELGDSAVYLCASSLRGTEAFFGQGTRLTVV.

The gene calls are TRBV19 and TRBJ2-7; D is possibly TRBD2 (5 bases). Trimming stripped 2 bases from V and 0 bases from J, with 11 bases between. In germline, CDR1 is LNHDA, CDR2 SQIVND (reference sequence). The CDR3 contains 15 residues. This CDR3 is CASSISLASSYEQYV. The CDR3 DNA is TGTGCCAGTAGTATAAGCCTAGCAAGCTCCTACGAGCAGTACGTC.

The V call is TRBV5-1, the J call TRBJ2-3; a possible D gene is TRBD1 (6 bases). Trimming cost V 1 base and J 4 bases, with 13 bases left between them. This CDR3 is 15 amino acids long. Germline V CDR1 and CDR2: SGHRS, YFSETQ. The CDR3 DNA reads as TGCGCCAGCAGCTTGAGGCCGGACAGATCAGATACGCAGTATTTT. Its protein is CASSLRPDRSDTQYF.

This clone was recorded only once. This chain uses TRBV19 with TRBJ2-1; D uncertain. Looked up from germline, CDR1 is LNHDA and CDR2 is SQIVND (reference sequence). This CDR3 is 15 amino acids long. The ends were cut back, 7 bases at V and 0 bases at J, with 13 bases in the middle. The DNA of the CDR3 is TGTGCCAGTACCCTGCGGCGGTCCTCCTACAATGAGCAGTTCTTC. This sequence encodes CASTLRRSSYNEQFF.

V and J are TRBV7-9 and TRBJ2-1; 8 bases are a match to TRBD2. The CDR3 is 15 residues long. Germline CDR1 reads SEHNR; CDR2 reads FQNEAQ (reference sequence). The J segment lost 6 bases and the V segment lost 3 bases, leaving 7 bases of the junction unmatched. The CDR3 here is CASSFVGRALNEQFF. The CDR3 DNA sequence: TGTGCCAGCAGCTTCGTCGGGAGGGCCCTCAATGAGCAGTTCTTC.

CDR3: CASSRTGTLYTF. In DNA form, the CDR3 reads TGTGCCAGCAGCCGGACAGGGACTCTTTACACCTTC. The chain joins TRBV11-3 to TRBJ1-2, with 8 bases that match TRBD1. Germline values: CDR1 SGHNT, CDR2 YENEEA. This CDR3 comprises 12 residues. The V and J ends lost 5 bases and 11 bases, in that order; junction bases with no gene match: 7.

This clone was seen a handful of times. V is TRBV19 and J is TRBJ1-1; D gene unclear. This CDR3 is 13 amino acids long. Germline CDR1 LNHDA, CDR2 SQIVND (reference sequence). V was cut by 6 bases and J by 1 base, with 9 bases left in between. Here the CDR3 DNA reads TGTGCCAGTAGCGAACACAGGAACACTGAAGCTTTCTTT. This sequence encodes CASSEHRNTEAFF. Full variable domain (outside the CDR3, taken from reference TRBV19 and TRBJ1-1): DGGITQSPKYLFRKEGQNVTLSCEQNLNHDAMYWYRQDPGQGLRLIYYSQIVNDFQKGDIAEGYSVSREKKESFPLTVTSAQKNPTAFYLCASSEHRNTEAFFGQGTRLTVV.

The chain employs TRBV4-2 and TRBJ1-1, with D possibly matching TRBD1 (6 bases). Germline V lookup: CDR1 LGHNA, CDR2 YNFKEQ. This CDR3 comprises 15 residues. The V end was cut by 2 bases, the J end by 0 bases, with 10 bases between. The CDR3 spells CASSQTGQLNTEAFF. CDR3 DNA: TGTGCCAGCAGCCAAACGGGACAATTGAACACTGAAGCTTTCTTT.

V and J are TRBV12-3 or TRBV12-4 and TRBJ1-1, with D perhaps matching TRBD1 (5 bases). CDR3 size: 13 residues. V was cut by 6 bases and J by 6 bases, with 14 bases left in between. The CDR3 is CASRWGGTSEAFF. The CDR3 DNA follows: TGTGCCAGCAGGTGGGGGGGTACATCTGAAGCTTTCTTT.

This clone has only a few counts. V is TRBV2 and J is TRBJ1-1; a possible D gene is TRBD1 (6 bases). The V end lost 8 bases, the J end lost 4 bases, and 23 bases lay between the germline ends. Germline CDR1 and CDR2: SNHLY and FYNNEI. This CDR3 region has 16 residues. This CDR3 reads CASGPRGGFRSTEAFF. The CDR3 nucleotides are TGTGCCAGCGGGCCCAGGGGCGGCTTCCGGTCCACTGAAGCTTTCTTT. Using reference TRBV2 and TRBJ1-1 for the parts outside the CDR3, the full variable domain is EPEVTQTPSHQVTQMGQEVILRCVPISNHLYFYWYRQILGQKVEFLVSFYNNEISEKSEIFDDQFSVERPDGSNFTLKIRSTKLEDSAMYFCASGPRGGFRSTEAFFGQGTRLTVV.

The chain links TRBV7-2 to TRBJ2-2, with 7 positions matching TRBD2. After removal of 4 bases from V and 8 bases from J, the junction contained 7 bases not matched to a gene. This CDR3 region has 14 residues. In germline, CDR1 is SGHTA, CDR2 FQGNSA. CDR3 sequence: CASSWKRDLGELFF. The DNA of the CDR3 is TGTGCCAGCAGCTGGAAGCGGGACCTAGGGGAGCTGTTTTTT.

V and J are TRBV2 and TRBJ2-7, with D hard to call. The length of the CDR3 is 12 residues. V lost 3 bases, J lost 6 bases, and 9 bases lay in between. Germline V gives CDR1 SNHLY, CDR2 FYNNEI. The CDR3 loop is CASSDTVSEQYV. The CDR3 DNA sequence: TGTGCCAGCAGTGACACGGTCTCCGAGCAGTACGTC.

The chain carries TRBV18 and TRBJ1-1; TRBD1 agrees at 7 bases. The CDR3 is 15 amino acids. V shed 7 bases, J shed 6 bases, and the junction held 14 bases outside the gene matches. The germline gives CDR1 KGHSH, CDR2 LQKENI. The CDR3 sequence is CASFSGQAEGAEAFF. The CDR3 coding sequence is TGTGCCAGCTTTTCTGGACAGGCGGAGGGGGCTGAAGCTTTCTTT. The entire variable domain, with the rest obtained from reference TRBV18 and TRBJ1-1, is as follows: NAGVMQNPRHLVRRRGQEARLRCSPMKGHSHVYWYRQLPEEGLKFMVYLQKENIIDESGMPKERFSAEFPKEGPSILRIQQVVRGDSAAYFCASFSGQAEGAEAFFGQGTRLTVV.

The rearrangement uses TRBV3-1 (or the pseudogene TRBV3-2) and TRBJ1-1, with TRBD1 as a possible D gene (5 bases). The length of the CDR3 is 13 residues. Trimming pared 0 bases from V and 10 bases from J, leaving 12 bases between. Germline CDR1 LGHDT, CDR2 YNNKEL (reference sequence). The CDR3 bases are TGTGCCAGCAGCCAAGATGGGGGGTTGGGAGCTTTCTTT. Translation gives CASSQDGGLGAFF.

V is TRBV11-2 and J is TRBJ2-7; 13 bases fit TRBD2. The germline CDR1 and CDR2 sequences are SGHAT and FQNNGV. The junction had 6 bases not matched to a gene; V was cut back by 3 bases and J by 7 bases. CDR3 length: 15 residues. The CDR3 region is CASSFTSGGAAEQYV. The CDR3 nucleotides are TGTGCCAGCAGCTTTACTAGCGGGGGGGCGGCAGAGCAGTACGTC.

This clone was recorded once. The J gene is TRBJ1-1, the V gene TRBV6-5; D not resolved. The germline CDR1 and CDR2 sequences are MNHEY and SVGAGI. The CDR3 totals 14 residues. V was cut by 7 bases and J by 4 bases, with 16 bases left in between. The CDR3 coding sequence is TGTGCCAGCACCCCGGTTGGAGGGCGCACTGAAGCTTTCTTT. Translating it yields CASTPVGGRTEAFF.

The chain joins TRBV5-4 to TRBJ1-1; D unresolved. Germline V gene data show CDR1 as SGHNT and CDR2 as YYREEE (reference sequence). Trimming removed 7 bases from V and 2 bases from J, with 6 bases in between. CDR3 length equals 11 residues. The CDR3 protein is CASHTNTEAFF. CDR3 in DNA: TGTGCCAGCCACACCAACACTGAAGCTTTCTTT.